Below, 20 T cell receptor beta chains from the same sample are listed, as sequenced in a study of blood T cell repertoires in COVID-19. Repertoires were generated with immunoSEQ multiplex PCR, while TCRdb's copy carries only in-frame clones and drops some. The sample has under 250,000 clones; about 78% are singletons. Sequenced input: peripheral blood. These receptors originate from an older woman with acute or convalescent COVID-19.

CDR3 loop: CASSSFAADTQYF. DNA for the CDR3: TGTGCCAGCAGTTCCTTCGCGGCAGATACGCAGTATTTT. This rearrangement joins TRBV12-3 or TRBV12-4 to TRBJ2-3; D call uncertain. V shed 4 bases and J shed 4 bases, with 9 bases lying between them. This CDR3 region has 13 residues.

The CDR3 spells CASSIGTGGPYTGELFF. CDR3 bases: TGTGCCAGTAGTATAGGGACAGGGGGCCCCTACACCGGGGAGCTGTTTTTT. V is TRBV19 and J is TRBJ2-2; 11 bases line up with TRBD1. The V and J ends lost 1 base and 3 bases, in that order; junction bases with no gene match: 4. Germline assignment: CDR1 LNHDA and CDR2 SQIVND (reference sequence). CDR3 length: 17 amino acids.

For the CDR3, the DNA is TGCGCCAGCACCCCCGGGGGGGGTACCCCCTATGGCTACACCTTC. This gives the protein CASTPGGGTPYGYTF. V and J are TRBV4-1 and TRBJ1-2; D may be TRBD1 (5 bases). The V gene lost 7 bases and the J gene lost 4 bases, with 19 bases spanning the gap. CDR3 size: 15 residues. The germline V gene has CDR1 MGHRA and CDR2 YSYEKL.

The rearrangement joins TRBV2 to TRBJ2-5; maybe TRBD2 (5 bases). The germline gives CDR1 SNHLY, CDR2 FYNNEI. The CDR3 length is 12 residues. Trimming took off 8 bases at V and 3 bases at J, with 10 bases between the two ends. In nucleotides, the CDR3 is TGTGCCAGCGCGGACTTTGAAGAGACCCAGTACTTC. Residues: CASADFEETQYF. Full variable domain (rest looked up from reference TRBV2 and TRBJ2-5): EPEVTQTPSHQVTQMGQEVILRCVPISNHLYFYWYRQILGQKVEFLVSFYNNEISEKSEIFDDQFSVERPDGSNFTLKIRSTKLEDSAMYFCASADFEETQYFGPGTRLLVL.

This sequence joins TRBV7-9 and TRBJ2-3, with TRBD2 matching over 8 bases. CDR1 is SEHNR, CDR2 FQNEAQ, per germline (reference sequence). The length of the CDR3 is 15 residues. Trimming took 5 bases from V and 0 from J; bases not matched to a gene: 4. CDR3 in amino acids: CASSPSGSSTDTQYF. The CDR3 coding sequence is TGTGCCAGCAGCCCTAGCGGGTCAAGCACAGATACGCAGTATTTT.

This chain joins TRBV7-8 and TRBJ1-4; TRBD1 matches at 8 bases. Germline CDR1 is SGHVS and CDR2 is FQNEAQ. This CDR3 comprises 14 residues. V shed 3 bases and J 7 bases; nucleotides not matched to a gene: 4. CDR3 loop: CASSLDRVGEKLFF. The CDR3 DNA reads as TGTGCCAGCAGCTTGGACAGGGTCGGTGAAAAACTGTTTTTT.

This clone was found a few times. The rearrangement joins TRBV6-5 to TRBJ1-6; a possible D gene is TRBD1 (5 bases). Deletions cut 7 bases from V and 6 bases from J, with 10 bases between. This CDR3 contains 13 residues. CDR1 and CDR2 from the germline V gene are MNHEY and SVGAGI. The CDR3 DNA follows: TGTGCCAGCATGGAGGGGCCTAATTCACCCCTCCACTTT. Translating gives CASMEGPNSPLHF.

This chain joins TRBV5-1 and TRBJ2-2, with 9 bases fitting TRBD1. The CDR3 is made up of 16 amino acids. Germline V gene lookup returns CDR1 SGHRS and CDR2 YFSETQ. Trimming took 0 bases from V and 7 from J; bases not matched to a gene: 7. The CDR3 spells CASSLGAGTGYGELFF. Here the CDR3 DNA reads TGCGCCAGCAGCTTGGGTGCCGGGACAGGGTACGGGGAGCTGTTTTTT. The full variable domain, completed using reference TRBV5-1 and TRBJ2-2, is KAGVTQTPRYLIKTRGQQVTLSCSPISGHRSVSWYQQTPGQGLQFLFEYFSETQRNKGNFPGRFSGRQFSNSRSEMNVSTLELGDSALYLCASSLGAGTGYGELFFGEGSRLTVL.

This rearrangement joins TRBV9 to TRBJ2-7, with D unclear. Trimming stripped 2 bases from V and 3 bases from J, with 15 bases between. This CDR3 is 15 amino acids long. Germline assignment: CDR1 SGDLS and CDR2 YYNGEE. In nucleotides, the CDR3 is TGTGCCAGCAGCGTTACTCATCGGAGTGACTACGAGCAGTACTTC. This codes for CASSVTHRSDYEQYF. The complete variable domain, with remaining parts taken from reference TRBV9 and TRBJ2-7, reads DSGVTQTPKHLITATGQRVTLRCSPRSGDLSVYWYQQSLDQGLQFLIQYYNGEERAKGNILERFSAQQFPDLHSELNLSSLELGDSALYFCASSVTHRSDYEQYFGPGTRLTVT.

Only a few counts were recorded for this clone. CDR3 in amino acids: CASSLNQGRGETQYF. The DNA for the CDR3 is TGTGCCAGCAGCTTAAATCAGGGGAGGGGAGAGACCCAGTACTTC. This sequence joins TRBV11-3 and TRBJ2-5, with D possibly being TRBD2 (7 bases). V was trimmed by 2 bases and J by 4 bases, leaving 14 bases between them. Germline values: CDR1 SGHNT, CDR2 YENEEA. This CDR3 has 15 residues.

The gene calls are TRBV21-1 and TRBJ1-1; the table's D gene call, TRBD1, was not cross checked with the DNA. TRBV21-1 represents a pseudogene. There are 14 residues in the CDR3. The DNA for the CDR3 is TGTGCCAGCAGCTTCTTGGGCCACAGGGGCGAAGGTTTCTTT. Amino acids: CASSFLGHRGEGFF.

V gene TRBV2 combines with J gene TRBJ2-6, with D perhaps matching TRBD1 (7 bases). Germline loops: CDR1 SNHLY, CDR2 FYNNEI. Trimming took off 10 bases at V and 1 base at J, with 20 bases between the two ends. CDR3 length equals 17 residues. The CDR3 nucleotides are TGTGCCATCCAGGGGGGCAGTCTGGGGTCTGGGGCCAACGTCCTGACTTTC. Its protein is CAIQGGSLGSGANVLTF.

Only a few counts were recorded for this clone. The CDR3 DNA sequence: TGCGCCAGCAGTGGTAGAGCCAAAAACATTCAGTACTTC. Its translation: CASSGRAKNIQYF. V is TRBV10-1 and J is TRBJ2-4, with D unresolved. Germline V CDR1 and CDR2: WNHNN, SYGVQD (reference sequence). V dropped 4 bases and J dropped 0 bases, with 4 bases sitting between them. The CDR3 consists of 13 residues.

The V call is TRBV6-1, the J call TRBJ1-6; 8 positions agree with TRBD1. Germline V gene lookup returns CDR1 MNHNS and CDR2 SASEGT. CDR3 length equals 17 residues. V lost 8 bases to trimming and J lost 5 bases; unmatched junction nucleotides: 14. CDR3 DNA sequence: TGTGCCAGCGGGGAAGCCAGGGGGCGAAGGAATAATTCACCCCTCCACTTT. Residues: CASGEARGRRNNSPLHF.

This chain uses TRBV9 with TRBJ1-3; TRBD1 is a possible D gene (5 bases). The CDR3 runs 12 residues. Germline V lookup: CDR1 SGDLS, CDR2 YYNGEE. V lost 5 bases and J 4 bases, leaving 7 bases between the germline ends. The CDR3 nucleotides read TGTGCCAGCAGTCAGGGAGGAAACACCATATATTTT. It yields the protein CASSQGGNTIYF.

The chain recombines TRBV5-1 with TRBJ2-5; perhaps TRBD1 as D (6 bases). Deletions cut 2 bases from V and 0 bases from J, with 8 bases between. CDR3 length equals 14 residues. CDR1 and CDR2 (germline): SGHRS, YFSETQ. CDR3 amino acids: CASSFSGDQETQYF. The CDR3 region has the DNA TGCGCCAGCAGCTTTTCAGGGGACCAAGAGACCCAGTACTTC.

This chain uses TRBV6-4 with TRBJ2-3; 7 nucleotides agree with TRBD1. V lost 3 bases, J lost 3 bases, and 3 bases stayed unmatched. CDR1 and CDR2 (germline): MRHNA, SNTAGT. This CDR3 contains 14 residues. CDR3 DNA: TGTGCCAGCAGTGAAGGGGGCGGTACAGATACGCAGTATTTT. It translates to CASSEGGGTDTQYF.

The rearrangement joins TRBV3-1 (or the pseudogene TRBV3-2) to TRBJ1-6, with 7 bases that match TRBD1. The CDR3 is 14 amino acids. With V trimmed by 5 bases and J by 4 bases, 2 bases remained unmatched. The germline gives CDR1 LGHDT, CDR2 YNNKEL (reference sequence). CDR3 region: CASSSTGYNSPLHF. The CDR3 bases are TGTGCCAGCAGCTCGACAGGGTATAATTCACCCCTCCACTTT.

The V call is TRBV3-1 (or the pseudogene TRBV3-2), the J call TRBJ1-4; perhaps TRBD1 as D (6 bases). V was trimmed by 1 base and J by 5 bases, leaving 8 bases between them. Germline-derived CDR1 and CDR2 are LGHDT and YNNKEL (reference sequence). The CDR3 loop spans 14 amino acids. The CDR3 loop is CASSQAGVNEKLFF. CDR3 in DNA: TGTGCCAGCAGCCAAGCAGGGGTCAATGAAAAACTGTTTTTT.

The chain has TRBV6-6 and TRBJ2-7; D is unclear. V shed 10 bases and J shed 4 bases, with 14 bases lying between them. From germline, CDR1 is MNHNY and CDR2 SVGAGI (reference sequence). The CDR3 is 12 amino acids. The CDR3 nucleotides read TGTGCCACCTTCAATGCGATATACGAGCAGTACGTC. It is translated as CATFNAIYEQYV.